The 25 T cell receptor beta chains reported below all come from one sample, sequenced in a study of blood T cell repertoires in COVID-19. Measured with immunoSEQ multiplex PCR; TCRdb has only the in-frame clones, and not every one. The sample has about 90,000 clones, roughly 90% seen once. Input material: peripheral blood. All receptors derive from an elderly man with active or convalescent COVID-19.

The rearrangement uses TRBV7-9 and TRBJ1-6; D ambiguous. The CDR3 has 14 amino acids. Trimming cost V 1 base and J 7 bases, with 8 bases left between them. Germline-derived CDR1 and CDR2 are SEHNR and FQNEAQ (reference sequence). In DNA form, the CDR3 reads TGTGCCAGCAGCTTAGACACCACCAATTCACCCCTCCACTTT. Translation: CASSLDTTNSPLHF.

The V and J genes are TRBV19 and TRBJ2-7, with TRBD1 matching over 10 bases. This CDR3 is built from 15 residues. Per germline, CDR1 LNHDA and CDR2 SQIVND (reference sequence). The V segment lost 5 bases and the J segment 3 bases; nucleotides outside the gene matches: 7. The CDR3 loop is CASSSTGGWVYEQYF. CDR3 bases: TGTGCCAGTAGTTCGACAGGGGGCTGGGTCTACGAGCAGTACTTC. Using reference TRBV19 and TRBJ2-7 for the parts outside the CDR3, the full variable domain is DGGITQSPKYLFRKEGQNVTLSCEQNLNHDAMYWYRQDPGQGLRLIYYSQIVNDFQKGDIAEGYSVSREKKESFPLTVTSAQKNPTAFYLCASSSTGGWVYEQYFGPGTRLTVT.

V is TRBV28 and J is TRBJ2-7, with 9 bases aligning to TRBD2. CDR1 and CDR2 (germline): MDHEN, SYDVKM. The CDR3 has 14 amino acids. With 5 bases clipped from V and 6 bases from J, the junction kept 8 bases outside the gene matches. The CDR3 region has the DNA TGTGCCAGCAGTGTCGCGGGAGGGCCTCTCGAGCAGTACTTC. Amino acid sequence: CASSVAGGPLEQYF.

V and J are TRBV15 and TRBJ1-4; 10 nucleotides line up with TRBD1. Per germline, CDR1 LNHNV and CDR2 YYDKDF (reference sequence). The CDR3 is 17 residues long. With 3 bases clipped from V and 8 bases from J, the junction kept 12 bases outside the gene matches. CDR3 DNA sequence: TGTGCCACCAGCAGGGGCGGGGGACAGGGGTCAGACGAAAAACTGTTTTTT. Amino acids: CATSRGGGQGSDEKLFF.

The V call is TRBV18, the J call TRBJ1-2, with 7 bases lining up with TRBD1. The V gene's germline CDR1 is KGHSH and CDR2 LQKENI. V shed 2 bases, J shed 4 bases, and the junction held 7 bases outside the gene matches. CDR3 length: 15 residues. CDR3 region: CASSPNQGGFYGYTF. CDR3 nucleotide sequence: TGTGCCAGCTCACCAAATCAAGGGGGCTTCTATGGCTACACCTTC.

The chain joins TRBV4-3 to TRBJ2-7; D is unclear. Germline loops: CDR1 LGHNA, CDR2 YSLEER. The CDR3 runs to 14 residues. V lost 0 bases, J lost 1 base, and 7 bases lay in between. The CDR3 DNA reads TGCGCCAGCAGCCAAGATGAGTTTTCCTACGAGCAGTACTTC. It is translated as CASSQDEFSYEQYF.

This chain connects TRBV30 to TRBJ1-2; unclear D gene. V was cut by 0 bases and J by 2 bases, with 4 bases left in between. This CDR3 spans 12 amino acids. CDR1 GTSNPN and CDR2 SVGIG come from the germline V gene (reference sequence). In DNA, the CDR3 is TGTGCCTGGAGTGTGTCAAACTATGGCTACACCTTC. Translation: CAWSVSNYGYTF.

Concerning this clone itself: Other DNA sequences in this specimen translate into the identical CDR3. V usage is TRBV9 and J usage is TRBJ2-2; 8 bases are a match to TRBD2. The CDR3 is 15 residues long. Unmatched junction bases numbered 3, after V lost 0 bases and J lost 5 bases. The germline V gene has CDR1 SGDLS and CDR2 YYNGEE. The CDR3 bases are TGTGCCAGCAGCGTAGGGGCGGGAGGAACCGGGGAGCTGTTTTTT. It encodes CASSVGAGGTGELFF.

The rearrangement links TRBV24-1 to TRBJ2-1; TRBD1 aligns across 8 bases. Germline V CDR1 and CDR2: KGHDR, SFDVKD. V lost 3 bases, J lost 6 bases, and 9 bases stayed unmatched. This CDR3 has 16 residues. The CDR3 sequence: CATSDGTGGAFNEQFF. For the CDR3, the DNA is TGTGCCACCAGTGATGGGACAGGTGGGGCGTTCAATGAGCAGTTCTTC.

The sample holds a few counts of this clone. The genes are TRBV28 and TRBJ2-2, with 8 bases lining up with TRBD1. The CDR3 is 15 amino acids. V shed 6 bases, J shed 4 bases, and the junction held 7 bases outside the gene matches. In germline, CDR1 is MDHEN, CDR2 SYDVKM. The CDR3 DNA follows: TGTGCCAGCAGGCGTCCCAGGGGGCGCACCGGGGAGCTGTTTTTT. Its translation: CASRRPRGRTGELFF.

The J gene is TRBJ1-4, the V gene TRBV3-1 (or the pseudogene TRBV3-2), with D perhaps TRBD1 (5 bases). Germline-derived CDR1 and CDR2 are LGHDT and YNNKEL (reference sequence). The CDR3 contains 14 residues. V was clipped by 1 base and J by 6 bases, with 9 bases between them. CDR3 sequence reads: CASSQGWGDEKLFF. For the CDR3, the DNA is TGTGCCAGCAGCCAAGGGTGGGGGGATGAAAAACTGTTTTTT.

The chain combines TRBV4-3 with TRBJ2-1, with TRBD2 matching 9 bases. The CDR3 is 15 residues long. The J segment lost 6 bases and the V segment lost 3 bases, leaving 6 bases of the junction unmatched. Germline CDR1 is LGHNA and CDR2 is YSLEER. The CDR3 loop reads CASSQNSGRTNEQFF. The DNA of the CDR3 is TGCGCCAGCAGCCAGAATAGCGGGAGAACCAATGAGCAGTTCTTC.

Here the CDR3 reads CASSSGQGGSGELFF. CDR3 bases: TGTGCCAGCAGCTCCGGACAGGGAGGGTCCGGGGAGCTGTTTTTT. The chain links TRBV11-3 to TRBJ2-2, with D maybe TRBD1 (8 bases). This CDR3 is built from 15 residues. Trimming removed 4 bases from V and 6 bases from J, with 15 bases in between. Germline V lookup: CDR1 SGHNT, CDR2 YENEEA.

The chain combines TRBV2 with TRBJ1-5, with D maybe TRBD1 (5 bases). This CDR3 comprises 16 residues. The germline V gene encodes CDR1 SNHLY and CDR2 FYNNEI. V was cut by 7 bases and J by 2 bases, with 18 bases left in between. CDR3 DNA: TGTGCCAGCAAAAGCCAGGGCCCAAGGGGCAATCAGCCCCAGCATTTT. Translating gives CASKSQGPRGNQPQHF. Drawing the rest from reference TRBV2 and TRBJ1-5, the complete variable domain is EPEVTQTPSHQVTQMGQEVILRCVPISNHLYFYWYRQILGQKVEFLVSFYNNEISEKSEIFDDQFSVERPDGSNFTLKIRSTKLEDSAMYFCASKSQGPRGNQPQHFGDGTRLSIL.

The chain couples TRBV4-1 to TRBJ2-1; TRBD1 might be the D (6 bases). The CDR3 totals 16 residues. Germline V CDR1 and CDR2: MGHRA, YSYEKL. The V end lost 3 bases, the J end lost 7 bases, and 19 bases lay between the germline ends. The CDR3 bases are TGCGCCAGCAGCCATTCACCTAGCAGGCAGGGGAATGAGCAGTTCTTC. Protein product: CASSHSPSRQGNEQFF.

This clone was counted only a few times. V gene TRBV3-1 (or the pseudogene TRBV3-2) combines with J gene TRBJ2-5; D call uncertain. Germline lookup yields CDR1 LGHDT and CDR2 YNNKEL (reference sequence). Between the trimmed V and J ends, which lost 7 bases and 5 bases, there was a span of 14 bases. The CDR3 covers 13 residues. The CDR3 region has the DNA TGTGCCAGCAAGCCGCCGGGTTTCGAGACCCAGTACTTC. Translation gives CASKPPGFETQYF.

V is TRBV15 and J is TRBJ2-5; D is undetermined. From germline, CDR1 is LNHNV and CDR2 YYDKDF (reference sequence). CDR3 length equals 14 residues. V lost 0 bases, J lost 0 bases, and 5 bases lay in between. The CDR3 is CATSRDENQETQYF. Here the CDR3 DNA reads TGTGCCACCAGCAGAGATGAGAACCAAGAGACCCAGTACTTC.

The chain couples TRBV19 to TRBJ1-3; tentative D call: TRBD1 (5 bases). Germline V lookup: CDR1 LNHDA, CDR2 SQIVND (reference sequence). The CDR3 sequence is 14 residues long. Trimming pared 3 bases from V and 4 bases from J, leaving 10 bases between. The CDR3 here is CASSIGREGNTIYF. CDR3 in DNA: TGTGCCAGTAGTATTGGCAGGGAAGGAAACACCATATATTTT.

The V call is TRBV9, the J call TRBJ2-7; 8 bases line up with TRBD2. V lost 0 bases to trimming and J lost 6 bases; unmatched junction nucleotides: 8. The CDR3 runs 15 residues. Germline CDR1 SGDLS, CDR2 YYNGEE. The CDR3 here is CASSVGPSGPGEQYF. In DNA, the CDR3 is TGTGCCAGCAGCGTAGGGCCTAGCGGGCCGGGCGAGCAGTACTTC. The entire variable domain, with the rest obtained from reference TRBV9 and TRBJ2-7, is as follows: DSGVTQTPKHLITATGQRVTLRCSPRSGDLSVYWYQQSLDQGLQFLIQYYNGEERAKGNILERFSAQQFPDLHSELNLSSLELGDSALYFCASSVGPSGPGEQYFGPGTRLTVT.

This clone was observed a few times. The J gene is TRBJ2-4, the V gene TRBV6-5; TRBD2 is a possible D gene (5 bases). With 3 bases removed from V and 0 bases from J, the gap between germline ends came to 9 bases. From germline, CDR1 is MNHEY and CDR2 SVGAGI. CDR3 length: 15 amino acids. CDR3 loop: CASSYSVVAKNIQYF. CDR3 nucleotide sequence: TGTGCCAGCAGTTATAGCGTAGTAGCCAAAAACATTCAGTACTTC.

This clone has a handful of counts. This sequence joins TRBV7-2 and TRBJ2-7; TRBD2 agrees at 10 bases. V was pared by 4 bases and J by 2 bases, with 8 bases of the junction left unmatched. The CDR3 is 16 residues long. Germline CDR1 and CDR2: SGHTA and FQGNSA. CDR3 sequence reads: CASSSLTSGVPYEQYF. The CDR3 nucleotides are TGTGCCAGCAGCTCCCTCACTAGCGGGGTCCCCTACGAGCAGTACTTC.

This clone turned up a few times. The CDR3 DNA reads as TGTGCCAGTAGTATTTACCCGGGACAGGGGGCGCGATGGACTGAAGCTTTCTTT. Its translation is CASSIYPGQGARWTEAFF. V usage is TRBV19 and J usage is TRBJ1-1, with 12 nucleotides matching TRBD1. Germline CDR1 LNHDA, CDR2 SQIVND (reference sequence). The length of the CDR3 is 18 residues. The trim removed 3 bases at V and 5 bases at J, leaving 13 bases unmatched.

This clone was seen more than once but under ten times. V is TRBV27 and J is TRBJ1-6, with D possibly matching TRBD1 (5 bases). V gave up 8 bases and J gave up 7 bases, with 9 bases separating them. Germline V gene sequence: CDR1 MNHEY, CDR2 SMNVEV (reference sequence). This CDR3 has 12 amino acids. CDR3 DNA sequence: TGTGCCAGCCGCGGGGGAAATTCACCCCTCCACTTT. Translated, it gives CASRGGNSPLHF.

J is TRBJ1-3 and V is TRBV5-1; 8 nucleotides agree with TRBD1. V was pared by 3 bases and J by 2 bases, with 1 base of the junction left unmatched. CDR1 SGHRS and CDR2 YFSETQ come from the germline V gene. This CDR3 has 14 residues. CDR3 sequence reads: CASSSQGAGNTIYF. The CDR3 DNA sequence: TGCGCCAGCAGCTCACAGGGGGCTGGAAACACCATATATTTT.

The chain uses TRBV25-1 and TRBJ1-2; 8 bases are shared with TRBD1. Germline CDR1 is MGHDK and CDR2 is SYGVNS. This CDR3 region has 14 residues. With 5 bases clipped from V and 6 bases from J, the junction kept 8 bases outside the gene matches. CDR3 DNA: TGTGCCAGCAGTTTCCGGACAGGGAACAATGGCTACACCTTC. Protein: CASSFRTGNNGYTF.